This T cell receptor (beta chain) was captured by sequencing in a study of T cells in localized non-small cell lung cancer. The CDR3 has 14 residues. CDR1 MNHNS and CDR2 SASEGT come from the germline V gene. The ends lost 7 bases at V and 9 bases at J; junction bases unmatched: 12. On this clone itself: Its antigen is not known.

TCRdb keeps only in-frame clones here, not all; method: immunoSEQ multiplex PCR. The repertoire has roughly 34,000 clones, 85% to 90% of them found once; the top ten carry roughly 4.2%. Study results and caveats: Uninvolved adjacent lung had the highest recorded T cell clonality, with tumor below it.

This chain connects TRBV6-1 to TRBJ1-3; 7 nucleotides align to TRBD1. The sequence was obtained from a male donor at least 60 years old with stage III lung adenocarcinoma. The specimen comprised peripheral blood, sampled before any cancer treatment. The CDR3 loop is CASKSSGQAITIYF. DNA of the CDR3: TGTGCCAGCAAATCGTCCGGACAGGCAATCACCATATATTTT.